These T cell receptor beta chains were read from a single sample in a study of control samples from healthy donors and cancer patients. The repertoire was sequenced with immunoSEQ multiplex PCR; TCRdb's copy has only in-frame clones and lacks some. The table records about 160,000 clones, under 96% of them present only once. The sample comprised blood. The receptors derive from a woman aged 30 to 39 in good health. Both conserved end residues are part of each CDR3. The order of the fields is V gene, J gene, D gene, clone size, CDR3 DNA, CDR3 protein. The D gene is left open where the match is weak. Where a row states a size, it is once, few, many or the class of an expanded clone; other rows omit it.

>TRBV24-1|TRBJ2-1|NA|NA
TGTGCCACCGGGCGGACAGCCTACAATGAGCAGTTCTTC
CATGRTAYNEQFF
>TRBV6-5|TRBJ1-4|TRBD1|NA
TGTGCCAGCAGTTACTCGAGGACAGGGGGCATTGAAAAACTGTTTTTT
CASSYSRTGGIEKLFF
>TRBV11-2|TRBJ2-1|TRBD2|NA
TGTGCCAGCAGCATACTAGCGGGAGCATGGTATAATGAGCAGTTCTTC
CASSILAGAWYNEQFF
>TRBV6-5|TRBJ2-4|NA|NA
TGTGCCAGCAGCCCAGGGGTGGGGAACATTCAGTACTTC
CASSPGVGNIQYF
>TRBV20-1|TRBJ2-2|NA|NA
TGCAGTGCTAGTGGGCCCAGAACCACCGGGGAGCTGTTTTTT
CSASGPRTTGELFF
>TRBV7-2|TRBJ2-1|TRBD2|NA
TGTGCCAGCAGATTAAAGCGGGGTGGCTCCTACAATGAGCAGTTCTTC
CASRLKRGGSYNEQFF
>TRBV27|TRBJ1-5|NA|NA
TGTGCCAGCAGTTATTTGGGGCATCAGCCCCAGCATTTT
CASSYLGHQPQHF
>TRBV2|TRBJ2-5|TRBD2|NA
TGTGCCAGTAGCGGGGGGCCTAAAGAGACCCAGTACTTC
CASSGGPKETQYF
>TRBV29-1|TRBJ1-1|NA|once
TGCAGCGTTGACAGGGGAGGGGGCACTGAAGCTTTCTTT
CSVDRGGGTEAFF
>TRBV18|TRBJ2-2|NA|NA
TGTGCCAGCTCACCAAATGTAGGTTCGGGGCGCACCGGGGAGCTGTTTTTT
CASSPNVGSGRTGELFF
>TRBV5-6|TRBJ2-7|NA|NA
TGTGCCAGCAGCTTTCAGGTCCACGAGCAGTACTTC
CASSFQVHEQYF
>TRBV30|TRBJ2-4|TRBD1|NA
TGTGCCTGGACGGACAGGGGCGGTCAGTACTTC
CAWTDRGGQYF
>TRBV6-1|TRBJ1-2|NA|NA
TGTGCCAGCAGTGAAGCGCTGGGAAGCCTGGGGTTAGGCTACACCTTC
CASSEALGSLGLGYTF
>TRBV7-9|TRBJ1-1|NA|NA
TGTGCCAGCAGCTTAGCGGGCCCTAACACTGAAGCTTTCTTT
CASSLAGPNTEAFF
>TRBV6-5|TRBJ2-7|NA|once
TGTGCCAGCAGCGTACAGGGACCTTCCTACGAGCAGTACTTC
CASSVQGPSYEQYF
>TRBV19|TRBJ2-1|TRBD2|NA
TGTGCCAGTAGTATTCTGAGCGGGGGGGACAATGAGCAGTTCTTC
CASSILSGGDNEQFF
>TRBV29-1|TRBJ2-1|TRBD2|NA
TGCAGCGTTGAAGCGGCGGGGGAGTTCTACTCCTACAATGAGCAGTTCTTC
CSVEAAGEFYSYNEQFF
>TRBV19|TRBJ1-5|TRBD1|NA
TGTGCCAGTAGTATTGGGGGACAGGCATATAGCAATCAGCCCCAGCATTTT
CASSIGGQAYSNQPQHF
>TRBV18|TRBJ1-1|NA|NA
TGTGCCAGCTCACTAATAGCCGAACCCAACACTGAAGCTTTCTTT
CASSLIAEPNTEAFF
>TRBV7-2|TRBJ2-7|NA|NA
TGTGCCAGCAGCCCCGGCTCGGCGCGTGCCTACGAGCAGTACTTC
CASSPGSARAYEQYF
>TRBV7-2|TRBJ1-6|NA|NA
TGTGCCAGCAGCCCGGCGGGGGGACGGCATTCACCCCTCCACTTT
CASSPAGGRHSPLHF
>TRBV5-1|TRBJ1-2|NA|NA
TGCGCCAGCAGCCCCGCCTTGAGGGGGGCAAGTGACTATGGCTACACCTTC
CASSPALRGASDYGYTF
>TRBV10-3|TRBJ2-7|NA|NA
TGTGCCATCGGAGAAAATTACGAGCAGTACTTC
CAIGENYEQYF
>TRBV27|TRBJ2-2|NA|NA
TGTGCCAGCAGCCAGAGGGGTGGTACCACCGGGGAGCTGTTTTTT
CASSQRGGTTGELFF
>TRBV6-6|TRBJ2-7|TRBD1|NA
TGTGCCAGCAGAGACAGGACAGGGGGTTCCTACGAGCAGTACTTC
CASRDRTGGSYEQYF
>TRBV7-2|TRBJ1-1|NA|NA
TGTGCCAGCAGCAGGCGAATGAACACTGAAGCTTTCTTT
CASSRRMNTEAFF
>TRBV21-1|TRBJ2-1|NA|NA
TGTGCCAGCAGCAAAGCGCTTTCGGGACTAGCGGGTTTGAGCTCCTACAATGAGCAGTTCTTC
CASSKALSGLAGLSSYNEQFF
>TRBV7-9|TRBJ1-1|NA|NA
TGTGCCAGCAGCTTCGTGGCAGGCGCTGTTTTT
CASSFVAGAVF
>TRBV2|TRBJ1-1|TRBD1|NA
TGTGCCAGCAGTAGACAGGGGGCGCCGGACACTGAAGCTTTCTTT
CASSRQGAPDTEAFF
>TRBV30|TRBJ1-6|NA|NA
TGTGCCTGGCAGAGGGGGGATCCTAATCCCCTCCACTTT
CAWQRGDPNPLHF
>TRBV30|TRBJ1-2|NA|NA
TGTGCCTGGAGTGTGGGACCTTGGGCAAACTATGGCTACACCTTC
CAWSVGPWANYGYTF
>TRBV3-1/TRBV3-2|TRBJ2-7|TRBD1|NA
TGTGCCAGCAGCCAAGCACAGGGGGGCGAGCAGTACTTC
CASSQAQGGEQYF
>TRBV28|TRBJ2-7|NA|NA
TGTGCCACCGGAGGAGACTCCTACGAGCAGTACTTC
CATGGDSYEQYF
>TRBV10-3|TRBJ2-3|TRBD2|NA
TGTGCCATCAGTGGGTTAGCGGGAGCAAGCACAGATACGCAGTATTTT
CAISGLAGASTDTQYF
>TRBV24-1|TRBJ2-2|NA|NA
TGTGCCACCTTGGCTAGCAACACCGGGGAGCTGTTTTTT
CATLASNTGELFF
>TRBV19|TRBJ2-7|NA|NA
TGTGCCAGTAGTATGGGGCAGGGCTCCTACGAGCAGTACTTC
CASSMGQGSYEQYF
>TRBV5-1|TRBJ2-1|NA|NA
TGCGCCAGCAGCTTGGATGTCTACAATGAGCAGTTCTTC
CASSLDVYNEQFF
>TRBV7-3|TRBJ1-3|NA|NA
TGTGCCAGCAGCTTAGGAGGGAGTGGAAACACCATATATTTT
CASSLGGSGNTIYF
>TRBV7-8|TRBJ1-4|NA|NA
TGTGCCAGCAGCTTAGATGGGGGATTTGCAACTAATGAAAAACTGTTTTTT
CASSLDGGFATNEKLFF
>TRBV19|TRBJ2-7|TRBD1|NA
TGTGCCAGTAGTCCCCGGGACAGAAGAGCCGAGCAGTACTTC
CASSPRDRRAEQYF
>TRBV6-6|TRBJ2-3|TRBD1|NA
TGTGCCAGCAGTTGGACAGGGATTGGAGATACGCAGTATTTT
CASSWTGIGDTQYF
>TRBV6-5|TRBJ2-1|NA|NA
TGTGCCAGCACCCAGGACTTTTTTGGCAATGAGCAGTTCTTC
CASTQDFFGNEQFF